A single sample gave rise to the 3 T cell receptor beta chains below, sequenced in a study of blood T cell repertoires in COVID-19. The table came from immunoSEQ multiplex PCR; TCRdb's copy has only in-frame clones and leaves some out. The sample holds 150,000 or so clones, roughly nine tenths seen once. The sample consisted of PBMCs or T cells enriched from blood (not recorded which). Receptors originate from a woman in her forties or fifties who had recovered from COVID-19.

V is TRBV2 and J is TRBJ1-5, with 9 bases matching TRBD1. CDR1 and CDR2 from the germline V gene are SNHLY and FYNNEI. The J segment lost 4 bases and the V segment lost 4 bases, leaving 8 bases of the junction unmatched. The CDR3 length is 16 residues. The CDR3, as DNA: TGTGCCAGCAGTGGCGGACTCGGGACAGGGAATCAGCCCCAGCATTTT. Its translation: CASSGGLGTGNQPQHF.

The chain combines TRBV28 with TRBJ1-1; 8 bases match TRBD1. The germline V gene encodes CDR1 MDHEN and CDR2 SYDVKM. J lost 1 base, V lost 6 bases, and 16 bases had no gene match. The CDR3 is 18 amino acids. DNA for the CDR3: TGTGCCAGCAGAACGCCCACAGGGGGTGTCTTGTCGAACACTGAAGCTTTCTTT. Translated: CASRTPTGGVLSNTEAFF.

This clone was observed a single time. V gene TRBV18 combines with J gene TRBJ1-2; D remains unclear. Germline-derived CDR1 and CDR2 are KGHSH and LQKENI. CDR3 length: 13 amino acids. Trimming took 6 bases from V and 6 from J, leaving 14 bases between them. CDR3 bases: TGTGCCAGCTCTCAGGCCGCCGGGGATGGCTACACCTTC. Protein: CASSQAAGDGYTF.